This T cell receptor beta chain emerged from a study of blood T cell repertoires in COVID-19. Assay: immunoSEQ multiplex PCR; the TCRdb copy retains only in-frame clones and omits some. The sample has about 180,000 clones, about 80% seen once. The CDR3 extends over 14 amino acids. V dropped 1 base and J dropped 5; count of bases not matched to a gene: 5. The germline V gene has CDR1 SGHTS and CDR2 YDEGEE. The receptor comes from a man aged 55 to 70 who had been exposed to COVID-19. Sequenced material: PBMCs or T cells enriched from blood (not recorded which). The J gene is TRBJ1-2, the V gene TRBV5-8; TRBD1 matches at 7 bases. The CDR3 reads CASSLTGTAYGYTF. In nucleotides, the CDR3 is TGTGCCAGCAGCTTGACCGGGACAGCTTATGGCTACACCTTC.